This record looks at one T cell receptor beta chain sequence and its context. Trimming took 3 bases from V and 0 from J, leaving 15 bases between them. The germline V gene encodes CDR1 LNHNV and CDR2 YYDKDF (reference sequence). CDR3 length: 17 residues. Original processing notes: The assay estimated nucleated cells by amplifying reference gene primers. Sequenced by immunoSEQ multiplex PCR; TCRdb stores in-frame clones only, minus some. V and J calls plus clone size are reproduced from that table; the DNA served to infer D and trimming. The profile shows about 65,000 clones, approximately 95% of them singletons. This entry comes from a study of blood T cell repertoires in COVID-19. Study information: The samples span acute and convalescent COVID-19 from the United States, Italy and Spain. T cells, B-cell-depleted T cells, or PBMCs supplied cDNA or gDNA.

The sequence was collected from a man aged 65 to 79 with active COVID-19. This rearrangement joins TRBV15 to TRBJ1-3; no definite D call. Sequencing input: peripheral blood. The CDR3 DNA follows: TGTGCCACCAGCAGGGCCGGGATAACCAACTCTGGAAACACCATATATTTT. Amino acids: CATSRAGITNSGNTIYF.